This TCR beta chain was recorded in a study of T cell changes during pregnancy in multiple sclerosis (dated by TCRdb to about 2019). Study-level background: Changes in the T cell repertoire over the course of pregnancy were examined in this study in women with multiple sclerosis.

The germline ends are 14 bases apart after V is trimmed by 9 bases and J by 2 bases. Reading the germline V gene gives CDR1 SGHRS and CDR2 YFSETQ. From cysteine to phenylalanine, the CDR3 is 14 amino acids long. The kept DNA is CDR3 alone, 42 bases in frame from the first base. In the case of this clone: Its antigen specificity is not known. Per-base qualities were not stored, and no clone one base away is much larger.

Library construction relied on the immunoSEQ multiplex PCR assay. TCRdb took this table from immuneACCESS and kept in-frame rearrangements with V and J called. Such tables lack part of the clones; where checked against another copy, unresolved V genes explain under half of the gap, and the rest is unexplained. The sample table lists tens of thousands of clones, 92% of them with a count of one. The ten largest clones represent about 2.8% of the sample. The sample was peripheral blood, taken before pregnancy. This receptor chain uses TRBV5-1 and TRBJ2-2, with TRBD2 tentatively as D gene (6 bases match). The receptor's source is a female donor with multiple sclerosis, enrolled in a pregnancy study. The CDR3 region reads CATQGAGNTGELFF. The DNA is as follows: TGCGCCACCCAGGGAGCGGGTAACACCGGGGAGCTGTTTTTT.